The present T cell receptor beta chain was sequenced within a study of shared clonotypes between healthy human individuals. Whole-study findings and limits: Clonotypes not shared had lower generation probabilities than those common to all four donors.

Turning to this clone: No antigen is known for it.

Sorted-subset replicate PCR reactions were performed with around 210 ng DNA, corresponding to 30,000 or so T cell genomes. Clones were read by immunoSEQ multiplex PCR, and TCRdb kept only the in-frame ones, dropping some. The sample has roughly 700,000 clones, around 74% seen once. CDR3 length: 12 residues. Germline V gene data show CDR1 as SGHNT and CDR2 as YYREEE (reference sequence). Trimming took 2 bases from V and 6 from J, leaving 6 bases between them. The sequence was obtained from a woman in her twenties or thirties in good health. The specimen was memory CD4+ T cells sorted from blood. Subset meaning: CD45RA-negative fraction. The J gene is TRBJ2-4, the V gene TRBV5-4, with D uncertain. CDR3 sequence (DNA): TGTGCCAGCAGCTTTGACTCAAACATTCAGTACTTC. Translated: CASSFDSNIQYF.